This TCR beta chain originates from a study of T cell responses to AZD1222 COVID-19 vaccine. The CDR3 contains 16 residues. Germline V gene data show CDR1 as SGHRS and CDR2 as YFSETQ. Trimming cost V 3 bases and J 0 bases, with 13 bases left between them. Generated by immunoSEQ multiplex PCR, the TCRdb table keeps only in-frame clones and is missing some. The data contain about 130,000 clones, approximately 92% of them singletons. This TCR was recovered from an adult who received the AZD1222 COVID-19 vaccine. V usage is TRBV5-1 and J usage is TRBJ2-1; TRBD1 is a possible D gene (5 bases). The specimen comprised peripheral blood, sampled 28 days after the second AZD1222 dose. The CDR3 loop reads CASSSTTVSSYNEQFF. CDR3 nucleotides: TGCGCCAGCAGCTCAACGACAGTAAGCTCCTACAATGAGCAGTTCTTC.